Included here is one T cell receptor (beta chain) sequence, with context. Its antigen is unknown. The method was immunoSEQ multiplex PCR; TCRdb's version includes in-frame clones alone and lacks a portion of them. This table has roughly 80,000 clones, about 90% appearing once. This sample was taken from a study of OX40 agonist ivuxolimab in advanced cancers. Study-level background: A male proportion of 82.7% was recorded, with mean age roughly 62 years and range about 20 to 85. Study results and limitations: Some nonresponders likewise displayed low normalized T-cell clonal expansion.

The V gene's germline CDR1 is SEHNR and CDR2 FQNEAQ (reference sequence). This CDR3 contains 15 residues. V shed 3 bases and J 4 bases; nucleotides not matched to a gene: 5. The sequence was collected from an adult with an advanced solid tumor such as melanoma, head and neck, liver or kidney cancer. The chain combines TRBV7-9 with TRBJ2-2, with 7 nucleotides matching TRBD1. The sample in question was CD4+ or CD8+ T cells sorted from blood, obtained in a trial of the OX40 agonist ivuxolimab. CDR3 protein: CASSLAAGGTGELFF. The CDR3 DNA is TGTGCCAGCAGCTTGGCTGCAGGGGGCACCGGGGAGCTGTTTTTT.